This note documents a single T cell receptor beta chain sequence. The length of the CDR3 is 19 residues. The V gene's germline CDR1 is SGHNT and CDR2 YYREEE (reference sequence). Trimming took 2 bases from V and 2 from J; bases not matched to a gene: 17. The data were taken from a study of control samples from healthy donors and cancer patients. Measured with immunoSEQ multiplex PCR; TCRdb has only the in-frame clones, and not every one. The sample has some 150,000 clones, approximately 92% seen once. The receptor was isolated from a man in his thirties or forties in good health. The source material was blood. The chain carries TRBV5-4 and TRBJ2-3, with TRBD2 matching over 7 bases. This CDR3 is CASSFYGERGVPYTDTQYF. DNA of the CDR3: TGTGCCAGCAGCTTTTATGGAGAGCGGGGTGTCCCTTACACAGATACGCAGTATTTT.